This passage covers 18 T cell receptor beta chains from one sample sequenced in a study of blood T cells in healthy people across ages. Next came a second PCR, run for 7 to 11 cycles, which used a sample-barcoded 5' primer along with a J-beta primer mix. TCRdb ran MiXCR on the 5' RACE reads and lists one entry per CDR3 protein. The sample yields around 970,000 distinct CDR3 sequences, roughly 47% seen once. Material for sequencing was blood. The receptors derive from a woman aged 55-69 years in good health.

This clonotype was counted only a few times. Here the CDR3 reads CASSLGEGLTDTQYF. CDR3 DNA: TGTGCCAGCAGCCTCGGCGAGGGGCTAACAGATACGCAGTATTTT. The rearrangement joins TRBV9 to TRBJ2-3; tentatively, D is TRBD1 or TRBD2 (5 bases each). The CDR3 contains 15 residues. The V end was cut by 4 bases, the J end by 3 bases, with 15 bases between. Germline V CDR1 and CDR2: SGDLS, YYNGEE.

The CDR3 bases are TGTGCCAGCAGCCCGTTAGGCCAGACGTGGGAGCAGTACTTC. Protein: CASSPLGQTWEQYF. This chain connects TRBV5-6 to TRBJ2-4; TRBD2 is a possible D gene (5 bases). Trimming pared 4 bases from V and 13 bases from J, leaving 21 bases between. The germline gives CDR1 SGHDT, CDR2 YYEEEE. The CDR3 has 14 residues.

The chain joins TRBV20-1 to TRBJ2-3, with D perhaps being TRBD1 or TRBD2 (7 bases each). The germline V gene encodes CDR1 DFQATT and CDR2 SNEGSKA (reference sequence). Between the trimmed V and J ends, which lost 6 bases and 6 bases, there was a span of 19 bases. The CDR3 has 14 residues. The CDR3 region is CSANQGGTRDTQYF. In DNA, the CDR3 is TGCAGTGCCAACCAGGGGGGGACGCGCGATACGCAGTATTTT.

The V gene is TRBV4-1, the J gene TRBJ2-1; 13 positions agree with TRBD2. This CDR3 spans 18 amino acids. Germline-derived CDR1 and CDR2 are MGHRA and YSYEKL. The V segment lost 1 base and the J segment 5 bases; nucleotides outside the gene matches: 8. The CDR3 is CASSQGLRLAGGHNEQFF. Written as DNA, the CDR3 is TGCGCCAGCAGCCAAGGACTCCGACTAGCGGGAGGACACAATGAGCAGTTCTTC.

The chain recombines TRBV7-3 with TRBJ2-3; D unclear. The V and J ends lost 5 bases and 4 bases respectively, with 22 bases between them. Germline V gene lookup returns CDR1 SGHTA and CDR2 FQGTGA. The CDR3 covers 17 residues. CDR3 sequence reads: CASSPFRFGFIPDTQYF. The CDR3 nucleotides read TGTGCCAGCAGCCCCTTCAGGTTTGGATTTATCCCAGATACGCAGTATTTT.

CDR3 sequence (DNA): TGTGCCAGCAGTTACGGAGGGGATAGTCAGCCCCAGCATTTT. It translates to CASSYGGDSQPQHF. The chain has TRBV6-6 and TRBJ1-5; TRBD1 might be the D (5 bases). Trimming left V 2 bases short and J 6 bases short, with 11 bases between. Germline V gene data show CDR1 as MNHNY and CDR2 as SVGAGI (reference sequence). CDR3 length: 14 amino acids.

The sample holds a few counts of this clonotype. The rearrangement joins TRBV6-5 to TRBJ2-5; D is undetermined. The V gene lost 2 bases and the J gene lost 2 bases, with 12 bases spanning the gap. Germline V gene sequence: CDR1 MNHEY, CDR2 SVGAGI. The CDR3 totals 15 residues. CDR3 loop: CASSYRRLGQETQYF. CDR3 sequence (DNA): TGTGCCAGCAGTTACCGGCGGCTGGGACAAGAGACCCAGTACTTC.

CDR3 nucleotide sequence: TGTGCCAGCAGCTTAGTTTCCGGGACAGGGCGTGTATACGAGCAGTACTTC. Translating it yields CASSLVSGTGRVYEQYF. The V gene is TRBV7-9, the J gene TRBJ2-7; TRBD1 matches 9 bases. The V gene's germline CDR1 is SEHNR and CDR2 FQNEAQ (reference sequence). CDR3 length: 17 residues. The V gene end was trimmed by 1 base and the J gene end by 4 bases; junction bases not matched to a gene: 11.

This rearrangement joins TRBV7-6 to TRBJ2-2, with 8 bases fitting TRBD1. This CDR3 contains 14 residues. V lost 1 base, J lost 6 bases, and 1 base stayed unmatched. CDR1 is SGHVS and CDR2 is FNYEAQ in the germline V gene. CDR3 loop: CASSLEQGAGELFF. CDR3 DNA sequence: TGTGCCAGCAGCTTAGAACAGGGGGCCGGGGAGCTGTTTTTT.

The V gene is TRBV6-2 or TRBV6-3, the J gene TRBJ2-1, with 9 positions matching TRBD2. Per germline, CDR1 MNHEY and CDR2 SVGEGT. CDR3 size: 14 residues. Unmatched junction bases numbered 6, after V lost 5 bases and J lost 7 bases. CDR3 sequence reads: CASSPRLAANEQFF. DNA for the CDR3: TGTGCCAGCAGTCCGCGACTAGCGGCAAATGAGCAGTTCTTC.

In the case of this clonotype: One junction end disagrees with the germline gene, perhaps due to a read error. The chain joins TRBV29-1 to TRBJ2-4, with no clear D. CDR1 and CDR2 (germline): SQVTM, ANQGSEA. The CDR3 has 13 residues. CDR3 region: CNVVWGAKNIQYF. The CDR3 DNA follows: TGCAACGTTGTTTGGGGTGCCAAAAACATTCAGTACTTC.

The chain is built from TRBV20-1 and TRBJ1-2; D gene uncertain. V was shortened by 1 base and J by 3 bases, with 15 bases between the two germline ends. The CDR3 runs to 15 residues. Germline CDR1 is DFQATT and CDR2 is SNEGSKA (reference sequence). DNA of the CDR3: TGCAGTGCTAGAGCCCGCAGCTCTAATGACTATGGCTACACCTTC. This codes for CSARARSSNDYGYTF.

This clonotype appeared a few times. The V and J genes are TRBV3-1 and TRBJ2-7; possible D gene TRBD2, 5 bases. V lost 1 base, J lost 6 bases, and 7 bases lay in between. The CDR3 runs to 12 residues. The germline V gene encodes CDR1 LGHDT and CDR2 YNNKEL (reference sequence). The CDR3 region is CASSQAEGEQYF. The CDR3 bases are TGTGCCAGCAGCCAAGCCGAGGGCGAGCAGTACTTC.

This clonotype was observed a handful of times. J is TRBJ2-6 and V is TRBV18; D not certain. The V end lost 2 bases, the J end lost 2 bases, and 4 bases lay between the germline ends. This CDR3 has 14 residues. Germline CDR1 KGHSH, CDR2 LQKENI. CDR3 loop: CASSPGTGANVLTF. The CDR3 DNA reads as TGTGCCAGCTCACCAGGGACTGGGGCCAACGTCCTGACTTTC.

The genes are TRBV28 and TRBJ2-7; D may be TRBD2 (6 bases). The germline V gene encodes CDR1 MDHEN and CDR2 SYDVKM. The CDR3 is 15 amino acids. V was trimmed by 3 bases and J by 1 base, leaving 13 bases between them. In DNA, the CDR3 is TGTGCCAGCAGTTTGATTAGCGGAGCTTCCTACGAGCAGTACTTC. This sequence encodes CASSLISGASYEQYF.

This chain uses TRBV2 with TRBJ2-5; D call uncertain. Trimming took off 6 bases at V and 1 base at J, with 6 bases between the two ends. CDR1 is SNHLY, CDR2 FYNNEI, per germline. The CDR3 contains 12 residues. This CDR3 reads CASRKVQETQYF. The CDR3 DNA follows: TGTGCCAGCAGAAAGGTCCAAGAGACCCAGTACTTC.

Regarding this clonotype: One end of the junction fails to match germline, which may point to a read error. CDR3 loop: CAIREWGSEKLFF. In DNA, the CDR3 is TGTGCCATCAGGGAGTGGGGAAGTGAAAAACTGTTTTTT. This chain connects TRBV10-3 to TRBJ1-4; D unresolved. The CDR3 consists of 13 residues. Germline V gene data show CDR1 as ENHRY and CDR2 as SYGVKD.

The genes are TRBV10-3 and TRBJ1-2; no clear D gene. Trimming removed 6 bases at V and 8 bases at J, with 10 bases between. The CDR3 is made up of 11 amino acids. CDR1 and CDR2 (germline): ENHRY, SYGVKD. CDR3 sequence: CAISADSGYTF. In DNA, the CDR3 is TGTGCCATCAGCGCGGATAGCGGCTACACCTTC.